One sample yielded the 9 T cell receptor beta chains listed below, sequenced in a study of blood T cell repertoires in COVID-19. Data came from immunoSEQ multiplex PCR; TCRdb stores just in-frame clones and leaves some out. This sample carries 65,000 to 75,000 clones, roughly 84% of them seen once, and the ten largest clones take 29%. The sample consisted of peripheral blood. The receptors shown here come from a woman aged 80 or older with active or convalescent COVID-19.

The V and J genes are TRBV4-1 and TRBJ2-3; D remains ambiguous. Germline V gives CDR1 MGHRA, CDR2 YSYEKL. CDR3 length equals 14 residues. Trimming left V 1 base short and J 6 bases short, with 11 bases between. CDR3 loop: CASSQAVPRDTQYF. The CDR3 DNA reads TGCGCCAGCAGCCAAGCTGTCCCACGGGATACGCAGTATTTT.

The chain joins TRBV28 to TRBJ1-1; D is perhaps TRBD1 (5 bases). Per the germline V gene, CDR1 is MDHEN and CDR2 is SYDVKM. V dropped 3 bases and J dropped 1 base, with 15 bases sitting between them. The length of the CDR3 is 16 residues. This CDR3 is CASSLGGAKRNTEAFF. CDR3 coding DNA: TGTGCCAGCAGTTTGGGAGGGGCTAAAAGGAACACTGAAGCTTTCTTT.

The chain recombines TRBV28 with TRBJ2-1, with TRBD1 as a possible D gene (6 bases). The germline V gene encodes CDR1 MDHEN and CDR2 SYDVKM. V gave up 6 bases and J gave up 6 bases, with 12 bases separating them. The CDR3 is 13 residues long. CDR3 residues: CASSSTGFNEQFF. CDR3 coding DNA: TGTGCCAGCAGCTCCACAGGGTTCAATGAGCAGTTCTTC.

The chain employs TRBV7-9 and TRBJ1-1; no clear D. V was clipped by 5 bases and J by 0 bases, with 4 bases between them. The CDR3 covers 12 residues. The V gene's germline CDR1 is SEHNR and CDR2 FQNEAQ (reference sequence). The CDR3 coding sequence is TGTGCCAGCAGCCTAATGAACACTGAAGCTTTCTTT. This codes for CASSLMNTEAFF. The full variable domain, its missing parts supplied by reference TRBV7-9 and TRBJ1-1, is DTGVSQNPRHKITKRGQNVTFRCDPISEHNRLYWYRQTLGQGPEFLTYFQNEAQLEKSRLLSDRFSAERPKGSFSTLEIQRTEQGDSAMYLCASSLMNTEAFFGQGTRLTVV.

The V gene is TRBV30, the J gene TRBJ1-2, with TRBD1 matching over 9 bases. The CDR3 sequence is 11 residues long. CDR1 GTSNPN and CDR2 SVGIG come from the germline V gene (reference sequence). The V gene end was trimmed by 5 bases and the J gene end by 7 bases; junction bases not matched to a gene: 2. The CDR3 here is CAWGGQGGYTF. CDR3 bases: TGTGCCTGGGGGGGACAGGGTGGCTACACCTTC.

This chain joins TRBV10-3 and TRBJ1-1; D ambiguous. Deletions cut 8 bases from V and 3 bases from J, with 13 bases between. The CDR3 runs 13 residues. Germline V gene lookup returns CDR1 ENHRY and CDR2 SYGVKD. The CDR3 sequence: CAIAAGGYTEAFF. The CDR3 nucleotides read TGTGCCATCGCTGCCGGAGGCTACACTGAAGCTTTCTTT.

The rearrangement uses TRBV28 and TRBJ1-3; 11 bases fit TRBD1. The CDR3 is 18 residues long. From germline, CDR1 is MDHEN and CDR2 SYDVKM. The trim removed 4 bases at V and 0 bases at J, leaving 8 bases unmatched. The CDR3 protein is CASSSYSGQGDSGNTIYF. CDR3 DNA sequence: TGTGCCAGCAGTTCTTATTCGGGACAGGGGGACTCTGGAAACACCATATATTTT.

CDR3 in DNA: TGTGCCACCAGTGATCATGGCACCTGCACCTTC. Amino acids: CATSDHGTCTF. This chain links TRBV24-1 with TRBJ1-2; D gene unclear. The CDR3 spans 11 residues. Germline loops: CDR1 KGHDR, CDR2 SFDVKD. Trimming took 3 bases from V and 13 from J, leaving 11 bases between them.

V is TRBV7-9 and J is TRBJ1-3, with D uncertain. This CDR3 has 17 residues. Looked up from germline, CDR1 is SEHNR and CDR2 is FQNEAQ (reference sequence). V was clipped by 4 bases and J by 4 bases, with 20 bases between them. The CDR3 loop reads CASSSILRINEGNTIYF. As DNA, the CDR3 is TGTGCCAGCAGCTCCATTTTGAGGATCAATGAAGGAAACACCATATATTTT.